Below, 16 T cell receptor beta chains from the same sample are listed, as sequenced in a study of blood T cell repertoires in COVID-19. Clones were sequenced by immunoSEQ multiplex PCR, and TCRdb holds only the in-frame ones, with some missing. The sample has about 260,000 clones; approximately 91% are singletons. Sequenced material: peripheral blood. These receptors originate from a human donor in a cohort sampled during active COVID-19.

The chain joins TRBV30 to TRBJ1-3, with a weak D call TRBD1 (6 bases). This CDR3 comprises 12 residues. The germline CDR1 and CDR2 sequences are GTSNPN and SVGIG (reference sequence). Trimming took 5 bases from V and 1 from J, leaving 6 bases between them. The CDR3, as DNA: TGTGCCTGGGGGACATCTGGAAACACCATATATTTT. Encoded protein: CAWGTSGNTIYF.

The count of this clone is one. V usage is TRBV4-1 and J usage is TRBJ2-7, with 15 bases identical to TRBD2. There are 18 residues in the CDR3. Trimming removed 4 bases from V and 7 bases from J; junction bases left unmatched: 14. Germline V CDR1 and CDR2: MGHRA, YSYEKL. The CDR3 region is CASSPGLAGGKAFWEQYF. For the CDR3, the DNA is TGCGCCAGCAGCCCGGGACTAGCGGGGGGCAAGGCTTTTTGGGAGCAGTACTTC.

Note on this clone: One end of the junction is discordant with germline, which a read error may explain. The chain uses TRBV7-8 and TRBJ2-7; 11 nucleotides align to TRBD2. Germline V gene sequence: CDR1 SGHVS, CDR2 FQNEAQ. The CDR3 is made up of 15 amino acids. Written as DNA, the CDR3 is TGTGCCAGCAGCTTAGTACTAGCGGGAGTAGAAGGAGCAGACTTC. Translated, it gives CASSLVLAGVEGADF.

The CDR3: CAWSALSGYNSPLHF. The CDR3 nucleotides read TGTGCCTGGAGTGCCCTTTCGGGGTACAATTCACCCCTCCACTTT. This sequence joins TRBV30 and TRBJ1-6; D gene ambiguous. The germline V gene has CDR1 GTSNPN and CDR2 SVGIG (reference sequence). Trimming stripped 1 base from V and 7 bases from J, with 14 bases between. The CDR3 runs 15 residues.

The rearrangement links TRBV14 to TRBJ1-1, with 8 bases identical to TRBD1. The CDR3 loop spans 17 amino acids. V shed 1 base and J 5 bases; nucleotides not matched to a gene: 12. Per germline, CDR1 SGHDN and CDR2 FVKESK. The CDR3 region is CASSQVWGRGLETEAFF. CDR3 nucleotide sequence: TGTGCCAGCAGCCAAGTATGGGGCAGGGGGCTTGAGACTGAAGCTTTCTTT. Full variable domain (rest looked up from reference TRBV14 and TRBJ1-1): EAGVTQFPSHSVIEKGQTVTLRCDPISGHDNLYWYRRVMGKEIKFLLHFVKESKQDESGMPNNRFLAERTGGTYSTLKVQPAELEDSGVYFCASSQVWGRGLETEAFFGQGTRLTVV.

The genes are TRBV4-3 and TRBJ2-6; the D gene is possibly TRBD1 (6 bases). V was clipped by 6 bases and J by 1 base, with 19 bases between them. In germline, CDR1 is LGHNA, CDR2 YSLEER. The CDR3 runs 18 residues. CDR3 sequence reads: CASSTGLYGMSGANVLTF. CDR3 coding DNA: TGCGCCAGCAGTACAGGGTTGTATGGTATGTCTGGGGCCAACGTCCTGACTTTC.

In nucleotides, the CDR3 is TGTGCCTGGAGTCCTAGGCGGGGGGGCCTCTCGGCCCAGCATTTT. This translates into CAWSPRRGGLSAQHF. The chain is built from TRBV30 and TRBJ1-5; TRBD1 might be the D (6 bases). CDR3 length equals 15 residues. Deletions cut 2 bases from V and 11 bases from J, with 22 bases between. In germline, CDR1 is GTSNPN, CDR2 SVGIG (reference sequence).

The gene calls are TRBV21-1 and TRBJ1-1. TRBV21-1 is listed as a pseudogene. This CDR3 region has 16 residues. The CDR3 nucleotides are TGTGCCAGCAGCAAACACCTCGGCGGCCCTCACACTGAAGCTTTCTTT. Protein product: CASSKHLGGPHTEAFF.

V and J are TRBV5-8 and TRBJ1-1; perhaps TRBD1 as D (6 bases). The length of the CDR3 is 14 residues. Trimming left V 2 bases short and J 8 bases short, with 16 bases between. Germline V CDR1 and CDR2: SGHTS, YDEGEE. The CDR3 bases are TGTGCCAGCAGCTTCCTGGACAGACCGATAGAAGCTTTCTTT. Protein sequence: CASSFLDRPIEAFF.

This clone was counted only a few times. The chain links TRBV2 to TRBJ1-2; D possibly corresponds to TRBD1 (5 bases). This CDR3 is 11 amino acids long. V lost 5 bases and J lost 5, with 6 bases in between. Germline CDR1 is SNHLY and CDR2 is FYNNEI. In DNA, the CDR3 is TGTGCCAGCAGTCCAGGGTATGGCTACACCTTC. The encoded protein is CASSPGYGYTF.

The genes are TRBV6-2 or TRBV6-3 and TRBJ2-7; TRBD1 agrees at 9 bases. The length of the CDR3 is 15 residues. Per the germline V gene, CDR1 is MNHEY and CDR2 is SVGEGT. The junction had 6 bases not matched to a gene; V was cut back by 0 bases and J by 6 bases. This CDR3 reads CASSYSTGGIREQYF. The CDR3 nucleotides are TGTGCCAGCAGTTACTCCACAGGGGGCATTCGCGAGCAGTACTTC.

The chain links TRBV7-3 to TRBJ2-1; D perhaps matches TRBD1 (5 bases). This CDR3 is 15 amino acids long. CDR1 is SGHTA, CDR2 FQGTGA, per germline. With 0 bases removed from V and 6 bases from J, the gap between germline ends came to 12 bases. The CDR3 loop reads CASSLTRGYGNEQFF. For the CDR3, the DNA is TGTGCCAGCAGCTTAACTAGGGGATACGGCAATGAGCAGTTCTTC. The variable domain in full, completed from reference TRBV7-3 and TRBJ2-1, reads GAGVSQTPSNKVTEKGKYVELRCDPISGHTALYWYRQSLGQGPEFLIYFQGTGAADDSGLPNDRFFAVRPEGSVSTLKIQRTERGDSAVYLCASSLTRGYGNEQFFGPGTRLTVL.

The J gene is TRBJ1-3, the V gene TRBV7-6; maybe TRBD1 (6 bases). CDR1 and CDR2 from the germline V gene are SGHVS and FNYEAQ. Trimming shortened V by 5 bases and J by 2 bases, and 13 bases separated the two germline ends. The CDR3 contains 15 residues. Here the CDR3 DNA reads TGTGCCAGCAGCCCCCGGACAGTCCCTGGAAACACCATATATTTT. Its protein product is CASSPRTVPGNTIYF.

This sequence joins TRBV24-1 and TRBJ2-2, with 8 bases aligning to TRBD1. This CDR3 is 11 amino acids long. Germline CDR1 KGHDR, CDR2 SFDVKD. CDR3 loop: CATGVTGELFF. The CDR3 bases are TGTGCGACAGGGGTAACCGGGGAGCTGTTTTTT.

The chain is built from TRBV12-3 or TRBV12-4 and TRBJ2-1; tentative D call: TRBD1 (7 bases). This CDR3 region has 13 residues. Trimming pared 10 bases from V and 9 bases from J, leaving 19 bases between. CDR3 sequence reads: CATKGAGQSEQFF. In nucleotides, the CDR3 is TGTGCCACCAAAGGGGCGGGACAGAGTGAGCAGTTCTTC.

The V and J genes are TRBV5-4 and TRBJ2-5; the match to TRBD1 covers 8 bases. Germline-derived CDR1 and CDR2 are SGHNT and YYREEE (reference sequence). CDR3 length: 13 amino acids. The V gene end was trimmed by 4 bases and the J gene end by 4 bases; junction bases not matched to a gene: 3. The CDR3 nucleotides read TGTGCCAGCAGCCCACAGGGGGGAGAGACCCAGTACTTC. This codes for CASSPQGGETQYF.